This TCR beta chain was identified during a study of cytomegalovirus exposure and HLA in healthy donors. Study in general: Around 80 million unique TCR sequences came from HLA-typed donors in an early release.

PCR amplification relied on 60 Vbeta primers (plus 13 Jbeta primers). Here immunoSEQ multiplex PCR was the method, and the copy in TCRdb shows in-frame clones only, minus some. The sample shows about 190,000 clones, roughly 80% of them seen only once. With V trimmed by 3 bases and J by 7 bases, 5 bases remained unmatched. This CDR3 is 16 amino acids long. The germline V gene encodes CDR1 MGHRA and CDR2 YSYEKL. This sequence joins TRBV4-1 and TRBJ2-1; 14 bases map to TRBD2. The sequencing input was PBMCs. This receptor was taken from a woman aged 18-29 years in good health and CMV-seronegative. The CDR3: CASSHPGLAGGNEQFF. In DNA form, the CDR3 reads TGCGCCAGCAGCCACCCAGGACTAGCGGGAGGTAATGAGCAGTTCTTC.